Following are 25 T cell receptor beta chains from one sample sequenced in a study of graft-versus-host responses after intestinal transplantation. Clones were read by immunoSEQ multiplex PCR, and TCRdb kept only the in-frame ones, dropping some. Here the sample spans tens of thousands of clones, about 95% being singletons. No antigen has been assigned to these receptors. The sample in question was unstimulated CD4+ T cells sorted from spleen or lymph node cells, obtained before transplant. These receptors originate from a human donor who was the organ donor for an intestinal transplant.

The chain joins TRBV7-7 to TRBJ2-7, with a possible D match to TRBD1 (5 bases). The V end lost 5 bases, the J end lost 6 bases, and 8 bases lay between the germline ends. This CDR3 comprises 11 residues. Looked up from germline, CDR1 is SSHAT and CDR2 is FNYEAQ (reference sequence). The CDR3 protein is CASSPQGEQYF. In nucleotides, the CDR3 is TGTGCCAGCAGCCCCCAGGGCGAGCAGTACTTC.

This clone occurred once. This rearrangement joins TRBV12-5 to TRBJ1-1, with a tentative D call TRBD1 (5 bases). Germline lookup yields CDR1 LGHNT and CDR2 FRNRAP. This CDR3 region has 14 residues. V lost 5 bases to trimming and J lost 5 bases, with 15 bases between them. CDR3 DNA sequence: TGTGCTAGTGGTCACAACCCGCAGGGAACTGAAGCTTTCTTT. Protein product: CASGHNPQGTEAFF.

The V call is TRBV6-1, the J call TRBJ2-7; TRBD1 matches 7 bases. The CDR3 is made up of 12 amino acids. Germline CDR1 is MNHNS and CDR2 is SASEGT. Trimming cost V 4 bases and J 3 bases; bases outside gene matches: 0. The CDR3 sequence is CASSGTGYEQYF. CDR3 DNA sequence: TGTGCCAGCAGTGGGACAGGCTACGAGCAGTACTTC.

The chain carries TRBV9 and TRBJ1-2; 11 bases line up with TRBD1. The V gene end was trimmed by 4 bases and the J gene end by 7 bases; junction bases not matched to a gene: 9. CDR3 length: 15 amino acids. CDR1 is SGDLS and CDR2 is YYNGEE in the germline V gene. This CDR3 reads CASSPTGTGGFGYTF. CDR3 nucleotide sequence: TGTGCCAGCAGCCCTACCGGGACAGGGGGTTTTGGCTACACCTTC. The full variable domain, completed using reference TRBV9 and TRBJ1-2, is DSGVTQTPKHLITATGQRVTLRCSPRSGDLSVYWYQQSLDQGLQFLIQYYNGEERAKGNILERFSAQQFPDLHSELNLSSLELGDSALYFCASSPTGTGGFGYTFGSGTRLTVV.

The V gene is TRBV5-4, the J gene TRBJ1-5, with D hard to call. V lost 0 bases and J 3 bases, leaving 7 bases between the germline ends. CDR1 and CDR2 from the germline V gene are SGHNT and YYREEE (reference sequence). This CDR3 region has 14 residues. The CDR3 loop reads CASSLVSDNQPQHF. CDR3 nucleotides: TGTGCCAGCAGCTTGGTGTCGGACAATCAGCCCCAGCATTTT.

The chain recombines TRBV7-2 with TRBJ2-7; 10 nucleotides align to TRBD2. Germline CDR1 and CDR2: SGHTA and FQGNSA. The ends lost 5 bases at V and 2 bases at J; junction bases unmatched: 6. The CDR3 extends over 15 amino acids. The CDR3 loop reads CASSGERGGTYEQYF. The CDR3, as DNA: TGTGCCAGCAGCGGGGAGCGGGGGGGAACCTACGAGCAGTACTTC.

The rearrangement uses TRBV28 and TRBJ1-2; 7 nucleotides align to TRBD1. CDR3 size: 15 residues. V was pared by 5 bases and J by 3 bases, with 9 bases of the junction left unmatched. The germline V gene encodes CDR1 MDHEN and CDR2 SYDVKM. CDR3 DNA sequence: TGTGCCAGCAGTGAGACAGGGAGGCTCGACTATGGCTACACCTTC. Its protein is CASSETGRLDYGYTF.

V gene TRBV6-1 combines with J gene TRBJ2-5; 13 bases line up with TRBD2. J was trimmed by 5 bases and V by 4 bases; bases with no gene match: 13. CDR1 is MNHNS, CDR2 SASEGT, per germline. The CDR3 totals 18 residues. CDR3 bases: TGTGCCAGCAGTGTTACTAGCGGGGGGGCCATGTTCGCCGAGACCCAGTACTTC. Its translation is CASSVTSGGAMFAETQYF.

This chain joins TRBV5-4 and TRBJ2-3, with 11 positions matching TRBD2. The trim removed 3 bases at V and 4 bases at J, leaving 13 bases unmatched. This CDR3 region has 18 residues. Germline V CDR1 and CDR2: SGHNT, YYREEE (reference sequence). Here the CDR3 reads CASSYLRLAGLEADTQYF. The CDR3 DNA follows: TGTGCCAGCAGCTACCTGAGACTAGCGGGGTTAGAAGCAGATACGCAGTATTTT. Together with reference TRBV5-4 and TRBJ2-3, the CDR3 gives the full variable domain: ETGVTQSPTHLIKTRGQQVTLRCSSQSGHNTVSWYQQALGQGPQFIFQYYREEENGRGNFPPRFSGLQFPNYSSELNVNALELDDSALYLCASSYLRLAGLEADTQYFGPGTRLTVL.

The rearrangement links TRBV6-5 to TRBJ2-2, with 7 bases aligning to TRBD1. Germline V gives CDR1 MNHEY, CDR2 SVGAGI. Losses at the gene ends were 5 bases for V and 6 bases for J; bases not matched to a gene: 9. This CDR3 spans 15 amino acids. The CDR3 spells CASSPRQGIAGELFF. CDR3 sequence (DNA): TGTGCCAGCAGTCCCCGACAGGGAATCGCCGGGGAGCTGTTTTTT.

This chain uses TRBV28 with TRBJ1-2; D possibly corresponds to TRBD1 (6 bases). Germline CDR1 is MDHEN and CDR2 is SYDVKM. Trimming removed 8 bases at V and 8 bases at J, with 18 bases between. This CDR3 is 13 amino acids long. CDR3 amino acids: CASGDPSRGGYTF. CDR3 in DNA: TGTGCCAGCGGGGACCCCAGCAGGGGAGGCTACACCTTC.

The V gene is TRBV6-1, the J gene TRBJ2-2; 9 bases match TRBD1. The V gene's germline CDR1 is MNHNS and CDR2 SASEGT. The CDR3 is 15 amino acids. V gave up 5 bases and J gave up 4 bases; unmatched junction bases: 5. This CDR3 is CASSPQGAGTGELFF. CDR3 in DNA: TGTGCCAGCAGTCCACAGGGGGCGGGCACCGGGGAGCTGTTTTTT.

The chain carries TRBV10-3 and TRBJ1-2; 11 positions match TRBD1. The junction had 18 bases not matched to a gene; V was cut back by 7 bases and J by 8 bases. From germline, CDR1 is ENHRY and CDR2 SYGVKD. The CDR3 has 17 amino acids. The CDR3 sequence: CAITEKARGQGARGYTF. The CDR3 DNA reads TGTGCCATCACCGAAAAGGCCCGCGGACAGGGGGCACGGGGCTACACCTTC.

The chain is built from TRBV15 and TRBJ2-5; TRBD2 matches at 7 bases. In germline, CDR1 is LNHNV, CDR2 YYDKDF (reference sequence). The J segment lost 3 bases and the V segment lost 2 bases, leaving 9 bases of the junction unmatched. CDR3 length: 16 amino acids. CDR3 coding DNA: TGTGCCACCAGCAGAACAACCGGGACTACAAAAGAGACCCAGTACTTC. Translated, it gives CATSRTTGTTKETQYF.

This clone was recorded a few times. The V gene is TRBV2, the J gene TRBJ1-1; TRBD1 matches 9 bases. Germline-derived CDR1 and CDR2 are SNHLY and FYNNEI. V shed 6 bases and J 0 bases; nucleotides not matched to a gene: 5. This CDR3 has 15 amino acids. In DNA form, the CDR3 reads TGTGCCAGCAGCGGACAGGGGTGGATGAACACTGAAGCTTTCTTT. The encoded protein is CASSGQGWMNTEAFF.

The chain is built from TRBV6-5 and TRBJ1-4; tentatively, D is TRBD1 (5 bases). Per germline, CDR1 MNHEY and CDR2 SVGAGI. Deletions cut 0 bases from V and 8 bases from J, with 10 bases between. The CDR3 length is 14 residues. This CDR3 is CASSYSVTAEKLFF. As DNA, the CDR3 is TGTGCCAGCAGTTACTCGGTGACAGCAGAAAAACTGTTTTTT.

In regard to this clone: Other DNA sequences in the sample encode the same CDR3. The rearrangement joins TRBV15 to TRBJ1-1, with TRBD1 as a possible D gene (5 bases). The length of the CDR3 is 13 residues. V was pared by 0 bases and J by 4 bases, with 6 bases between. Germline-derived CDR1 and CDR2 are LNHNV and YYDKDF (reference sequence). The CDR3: CATSRDQGTEAFF. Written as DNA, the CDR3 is TGTGCCACCAGCAGAGATCAGGGCACTGAAGCTTTCTTT.

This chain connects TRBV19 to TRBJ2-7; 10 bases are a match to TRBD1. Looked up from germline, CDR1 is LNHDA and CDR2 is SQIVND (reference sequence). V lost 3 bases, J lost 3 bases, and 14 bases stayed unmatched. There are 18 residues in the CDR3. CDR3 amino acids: CASSILWGKGTGVYEQYF. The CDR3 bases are TGTGCCAGTAGTATCTTGTGGGGGAAAGGGACAGGGGTCTACGAGCAGTACTTC.

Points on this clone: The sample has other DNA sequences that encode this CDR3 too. The CDR3 sequence: CASSLAAGGYTF. CDR3 nucleotides: TGTGCCAGCAGCTTAGCGGCGGGGGGCTACACCTTC. This chain links TRBV7-9 with TRBJ1-2; D gene unclear. The CDR3 runs to 12 residues. The ends were cut back, 0 bases at V and 8 bases at J, with 7 bases in the middle. From germline, CDR1 is SEHNR and CDR2 FQNEAQ (reference sequence).

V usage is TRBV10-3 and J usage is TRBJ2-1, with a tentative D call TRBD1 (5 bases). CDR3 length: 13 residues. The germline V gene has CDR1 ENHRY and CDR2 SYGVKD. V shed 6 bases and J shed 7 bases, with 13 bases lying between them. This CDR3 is CAIRWQGRNEQFF. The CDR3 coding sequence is TGTGCCATCAGATGGCAGGGTAGGAATGAGCAGTTCTTC.

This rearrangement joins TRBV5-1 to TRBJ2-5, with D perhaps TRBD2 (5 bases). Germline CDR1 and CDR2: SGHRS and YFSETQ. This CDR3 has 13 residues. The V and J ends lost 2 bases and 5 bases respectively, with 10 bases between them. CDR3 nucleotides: TGCGCCAGCAGCTTCGGAGCGGAGGAGACCCAGTACTTC. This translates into CASSFGAEETQYF.

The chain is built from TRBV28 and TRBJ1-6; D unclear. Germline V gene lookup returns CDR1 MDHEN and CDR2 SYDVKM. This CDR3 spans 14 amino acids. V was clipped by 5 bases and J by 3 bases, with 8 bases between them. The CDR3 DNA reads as TGTGCCAGCAGTGGCTTGTACTATAATTCACCCCTCCACTTT. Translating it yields CASSGLYYNSPLHF.

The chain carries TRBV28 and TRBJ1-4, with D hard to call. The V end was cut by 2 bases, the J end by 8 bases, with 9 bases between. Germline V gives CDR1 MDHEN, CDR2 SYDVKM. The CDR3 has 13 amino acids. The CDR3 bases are TGTGCCAGCAGTTTAGTCGGCGGGGAAAAACTGTTTTTT. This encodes CASSLVGGEKLFF.

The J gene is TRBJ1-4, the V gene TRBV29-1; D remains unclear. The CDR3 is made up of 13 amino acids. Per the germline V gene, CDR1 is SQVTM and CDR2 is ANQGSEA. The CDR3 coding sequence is TGCAGTACCCGAGGGCCAACTAATGAAAAACTGTTTTTT. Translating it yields CSTRGPTNEKLFF. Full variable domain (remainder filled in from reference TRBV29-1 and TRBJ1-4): SAVISQKPSRDICQRGTSLTIQCQVDSQVTMMFWYRQQPGQSLTLIATANQGSEATYESGFVIDKFPISRPNLTFSTLTVSNMSPEDSSIYLCSTRGPTNEKLFFGSGTQLSVL.

The CDR3 DNA reads as TGTGCCAGCTCACCAGTTGGACAGGACAACAATCAGCCCCAGCATTTT. Its protein product is CASSPVGQDNNQPQHF. The chain combines TRBV18 with TRBJ1-5; 7 bases line up with TRBD1. Germline CDR1 KGHSH, CDR2 LQKENI. V lost 2 bases to trimming and J lost 3 bases; unmatched junction nucleotides: 7. The CDR3 has 16 residues.